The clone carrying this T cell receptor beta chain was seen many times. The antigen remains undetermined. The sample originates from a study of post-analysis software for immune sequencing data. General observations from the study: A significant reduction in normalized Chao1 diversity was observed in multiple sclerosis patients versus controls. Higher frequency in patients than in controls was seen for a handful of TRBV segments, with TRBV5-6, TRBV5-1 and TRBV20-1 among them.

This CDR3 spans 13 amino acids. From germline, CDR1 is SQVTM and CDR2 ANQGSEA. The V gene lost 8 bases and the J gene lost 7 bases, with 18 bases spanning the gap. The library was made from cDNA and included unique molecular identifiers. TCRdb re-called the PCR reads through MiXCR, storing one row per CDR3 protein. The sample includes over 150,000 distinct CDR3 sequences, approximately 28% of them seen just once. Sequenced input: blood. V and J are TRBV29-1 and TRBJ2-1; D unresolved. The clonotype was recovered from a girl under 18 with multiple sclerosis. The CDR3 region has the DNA TGCAGCATCCCAAGTTTCCTTGGAAATGAGCAGTTCTTC. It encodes CSIPSFLGNEQFF.